What follows describes a single T cell receptor beta chain. The sample comes from a study of blood T cell repertoires in COVID-19. Study-level background: The United States, Italy and Spain supplied acute and convalescent COVID-19 samples. The cDNA or gDNA used as material had been derived from T cells, B-cell-depleted T cells, or PBMCs.

Authors' data handling: Amplification with reference gene primers provided the estimates of nucleated cell counts. Using immunoSEQ multiplex PCR, the repertoire was profiled, and TCRdb retains in-frame clones only, with some absent. For V, J and clone size, that table is used; D and trimming come from the DNA. The table shows roughly 80,000 clones, with around 90% occurring only once. In germline, CDR1 is SGHTA, CDR2 FQGNSA. The CDR3 extends over 14 amino acids. V lost 1 base and J 0 bases, leaving 5 bases between the germline ends. The specimen was peripheral blood. This TCR derives from an elderly woman with active or convalescent COVID-19. The rearrangement links TRBV7-2 to TRBJ2-3, with D hard to call. CDR3 coding DNA: TGTGCCAGCAGCTTAGTCAGGAGCACAGATACGCAGTATTTT. Its protein product is CASSLVRSTDTQYF.